What follows is one TCR beta chain and its context. The sample is drawn from a study of cytomegalovirus exposure and HLA in healthy donors. Profiling relied on immunoSEQ multiplex PCR, and the TCRdb table lists in-frame clones only, not all of them. The sample has approximately 88,000 clones; more than 70% are singletons. V lost 6 bases, J lost 3 bases, and 5 bases stayed unmatched. Germline lookup yields CDR1 LNHDA and CDR2 SQIVND (reference sequence). The CDR3 consists of 14 residues. The J gene is TRBJ1-5, the V gene TRBV19, with 7 bases lining up with TRBD1. This receptor was taken from a woman aged 18-35 years in good health and CMV-seropositive. The specimen sequenced was PBMCs. The chain's CDR3 is CASRRGGLNQPQHF. CDR3 nucleotide sequence: TGTGCCAGTAGGCGAGGGGGCCTCAATCAGCCCCAGCATTTT.